The 18 T cell receptor beta chains below come from one sample, sequenced in a study of T cells expressing NK-cell markers. TCRdb re-called the 5' RACE reads and gives one entry per CDR3 protein, without DNA. With roughly 380,000 distinct CDR3 sequences in the sample, the ten largest clones hold around 5%. The sequenced sample was blood T cells: a sorted CD56 or NKG2C T cell subset, CD4+ or CD8+ T cells, or bulk PBMC T cells (not recorded which). The origin of the receptors is a man aged 18-75 years in good health.

V and J are TRBV6-1 and TRBJ1-5; TCRdb's assignment of TRBD1 cannot be checked, as there is no DNA. The germline gives CDR1 MNHNS, CDR2 SASEGT. The CDR3 contains 14 residues. CDR3 in amino acids: CASRDRGWNQPQHF.

The rearrangement links TRBV5-5 to TRBJ1-4; without DNA, the TCRdb call of TRBD1 cannot be checked. Germline V gene sequence: CDR1 SGHKS, CDR2 YYEKEE (reference sequence). The CDR3 spans 14 residues. The CDR3 sequence: CASSGTVSNEKLFF.

The gene calls are TRBV7-3 and TRBJ2-3; absent DNA, TCRdb's TRBD2 call cannot be checked. Germline lookup yields CDR1 SGHTA and CDR2 FQGTGA. This CDR3 spans 15 amino acids. CDR3 protein: CASRRGPASTDTQYF.

The chain combines TRBV6-2 or TRBV6-3 with TRBJ2-1; TCRdb calls TRBD2, which cannot be checked without DNA. There are 17 residues in the CDR3. CDR1 is MNHEY, CDR2 SVGEGT, per germline. CDR3 region: CASSHPLAGGHYNEQFF.

The rearrangement uses TRBV12-3 or TRBV12-4 and TRBJ2-7; TCRdb gives TRBD1 as the D gene, but with no DNA this cannot be confirmed. The CDR3 has 13 amino acids. CDR3 in amino acids: CATPGTGFSEQYF.

The chain uses TRBV7-8 and TRBJ1-2; TCRdb designates TRBD1, a call that cannot be tested without DNA. The length of the CDR3 is 15 residues. Per germline, CDR1 SGHVS and CDR2 FQNEAQ. The CDR3 is CASSLYAGQPGGYTF. The full variable domain, its missing parts supplied by reference TRBV7-8 and TRBJ1-2, is GAGVSQSPRYKVAKRGQDVALRCDPISGHVSLFWYQQALGQGPEFLTYFQNEAQLDKSGLPSDRFFAERPEGSVSTLKIQRTQQEDSAVYLCASSLYAGQPGGYTFGSGTRLTVV.

V and J are TRBV3-1 and TRBJ1-1; TCRdb gives TRBD1 as the D gene, but with no DNA this cannot be confirmed. Germline CDR1 reads LGHDT; CDR2 reads YNNKEL (reference sequence). The CDR3 totals 14 residues. This CDR3 reads CASSQVSGDTEAFF. The variable domain in full, with the rest retrieved from reference TRBV3-1 and TRBJ1-1, is DTAVSQTPKYLVTQMGNDKSIKCEQNLGHDTMYWYKQDSKKFLKIMFSYNNKELIINETVPNRFSPKSPDKAHLNLHINSLELGDSAVYFCASSQVSGDTEAFFGQGTRLTVV.

This sequence joins TRBV20-1 and TRBJ2-1. The germline V gene has CDR1 DFQATT and CDR2 SNEGSKA (reference sequence). The length of the CDR3 is 15 residues. The CDR3 sequence: CSANLYRGSYNEQFF.

The chain uses TRBV20-1 and TRBJ2-5; TCRdb outputs TRBD1, but without DNA this stays unchecked. This CDR3 region has 17 residues. CDR1 is DFQATT, CDR2 SNEGSKA, per germline (reference sequence). CDR3 loop: CSAPDPRGRRYQETQYF.

The V and J genes are TRBV11-2 and TRBJ2-1; TCRdb indicates TRBD1, and absent DNA this call remains unverified. The CDR3 sequence is 15 residues long. Germline V gene lookup returns CDR1 SGHAT and CDR2 FQNNGV. CDR3 region: CASSSDRGLGNEQFF.

The rearrangement joins TRBV24-1 to TRBJ2-1; absent DNA, TCRdb's TRBD1 call cannot be checked. The length of the CDR3 is 17 residues. Per germline, CDR1 KGHDR and CDR2 SFDVKD. The CDR3 sequence: CATSDPVGGQINNEQFF.

The chain couples TRBV6-1 to TRBJ2-6; the D call of TRBD2 rests on TCRdb alone, since no DNA is present to check it. The germline V gene has CDR1 MNHNS and CDR2 SASEGT. The CDR3 is 16 amino acids. CDR3 amino acids: CASSKRRLAGELILTF.

The chain links TRBV5-1 to TRBJ1-6; the TCRdb call, TRBD1, lacks DNA for checking. Germline V gene sequence: CDR1 SGHRS, CDR2 YFSETQ. CDR3 length equals 17 residues. CDR3: CASSPRAVNSYNSPLHF.

The chain recombines TRBV7-2 with TRBJ2-3; TCRdb outputs TRBD2, but without DNA this stays unchecked. This CDR3 region has 16 residues. CDR1 is SGHTA and CDR2 is FQGNSA in the germline V gene. This CDR3 reads CASRRDFVAATDTQYF. Full variable domain (outside the CDR3, taken from reference TRBV7-2 and TRBJ2-3): GAGVSQSPSNKVTEKGKDVELRCDPISGHTALYWYRQSLGQGLEFLIYFQGNSAPDKSGLPSDRFSAERTGGSVSTLTIQRTQQEDSAVYLCASRRDFVAATDTQYFGPGTRLTVL.

The chain employs TRBV4-1 and TRBJ2-5; as DNA is missing, the TRBD1 call by TCRdb cannot be tested. This CDR3 contains 18 residues. Germline V lookup: CDR1 MGHRA, CDR2 YSYEKL. CDR3 sequence reads: CASSRRRVGGGKQETQYF.

The chain couples TRBV6-2 or TRBV6-3 to TRBJ2-5; TCRdb's assignment of TRBD1 cannot be checked, as there is no DNA. This CDR3 region has 16 residues. Germline assignment: CDR1 MNHEY and CDR2 SVGEGT. CDR3 region: CASSLTGARGGGTQYF.

This chain connects TRBV25-1 to TRBJ2-7; TCRdb's D call of TRBD1 is untestable without DNA. The germline V gene encodes CDR1 MGHDK and CDR2 SYGVNS. The CDR3 spans 15 residues. This CDR3 is CASSAGTAAYYEQYF.

This sequence joins TRBV28 and TRBJ2-1. The CDR3 is 12 amino acids. The germline CDR1 and CDR2 sequences are MDHEN and SYDVKM. The CDR3 sequence: CASSLIVGQQFF.